This TCR beta chain was captured by sequencing in a study of blood T cell repertoires in COVID-19. Study details: Whether acute or convalescent, the COVID-19 samples came from the United States, Italy and Spain.

This clone was observed at least ten times. In the original workflow: Reference gene primers were amplified, and this amplification served to estimate nucleated cell counts. TCRdb's copy holds only in-frame clones and misses some; the assay was immunoSEQ multiplex PCR. The DNA gave D and trimming, while V, J and clone size come from that table. The table has approximately 250,000 clones, about 82% seen once. Germline values: CDR1 SGHAT, CDR2 FQNNGV. The ends were cut back, 2 bases at V and 4 bases at J, with 20 bases in the middle. The CDR3 is 17 residues long. Recruitment covered about 25 US areas and drew participants whose ages spanned roughly 18 to 100 years. Cohort placement rested on clinical history that participants reported themselves.

This receptor was taken from a woman in her forties or fifties with acute COVID-19. The chain is built from TRBV11-2 and TRBJ1-1, with a weak D call TRBD1 (6 bases). Specimen: PBMCs or T cells enriched from blood (not recorded which). CDR3: CASSLTAPRGEGTEAFF. CDR3 bases: TGTGCCAGCAGCTTAACGGCCCCCAGGGGTGAGGGCACTGAAGCTTTCTTT.